A single sample gave rise to the 2 T cell receptor beta chains below, sequenced in a study of T-cell memory formation after mild COVID-19. MiXCR, applied by TCRdb to the 5' RACE reads, yields one record per CDR3 protein. Of a few hundred thousand distinct CDR3 sequences detected, 20% to 25% appear once; the ten largest clones hold 12%. The sample taken for sequencing was PBMCs or a T cell subset sorted from them (not recorded which). These receptors originate from an adult woman who had mild COVID-19 (a few samples of this study predate the infection). Cell type and time point are not known.

This clonotype appeared a few times. The chain has TRBV6-1 and TRBJ2-7; D uncertain. V was cut by 6 bases and J by 3 bases, with 15 bases left in between. The CDR3 loop spans 14 amino acids. Germline V gene sequence: CDR1 MNHNS, CDR2 SASEGT. In nucleotides, the CDR3 is TGTGCCAGCAGCGTGGTTGGAATAATCTACGAGCAGTACTTC. Translating it yields CASSVVGIIYEQYF.

This clonotype was counted only a few times. The chain couples TRBV15 to TRBJ2-1; D gene ambiguous. V was trimmed by 0 bases and J by 5 bases, leaving 23 bases between them. The CDR3 spans 19 residues. The germline CDR1 and CDR2 sequences are LNHNV and YYDKDF (reference sequence). The CDR3 here is CATSRDYAGTPSFHNEQFF. DNA for the CDR3: TGTGCCACCAGCAGAGACTATGCCGGAACCCCGTCCTTCCACAATGAGCAGTTCTTC.